This TCR beta chain is drawn from a study of cytomegalovirus exposure and HLA in healthy donors. The study's findings and limits: In an earlier analysis, in several hundred donors, most V segments appeared productive either ~90% or ~30% of the time. The authors listed 150 or so TCR beta chains as cytomegalovirus-associated. Upon later analysis, TCR association rates were observed to vary by HLA locus, being highest for DRB1 and lowest for HLA-C.

Comment on this clone: Its antigen is as yet unknown.

Germline V gene sequence: CDR1 SEHNR, CDR2 FQNEAQ (reference sequence). The CDR3 has 14 residues. V dropped 7 bases and J dropped 7 bases, with 20 bases sitting between them. The PCR contained 60 Vbeta and 13 Jbeta primers. Per the original methods: Around 12 million of about 88 million unique TCR beta chains were shared, per a later count. Some clones are missing from TCRdb's copy, which holds only in-frame ones; the method was immunoSEQ multiplex PCR. That table furnishes V, J and clone size, whereas the DNA furnished D and trimming. In the table there are about 200,000 clones, 70% to 90% of which are singletons.

Sequencing used PBMCs. This sequence joins TRBV7-9 and TRBJ2-7, with D perhaps matching TRBD2 (6 bases). The TCR comes from a woman between 25 and 40 years old in good health and CMV-seronegative. The CDR3 is CASIPDGGVREQYF. CDR3 in DNA: TGTGCCAGCATCCCCGACGGAGGGGTTAGGGAGCAGTACTTC.